Each of the 22 T cell receptor beta chains below was sequenced from the same sample in a study of response to subunit inactivated influenza vaccine. Each CDR3 protein gets one entry after TCRdb re-called the RT-PCR reads with MiXCR. The table shows around 530,000 distinct CDR3 sequences, with 16% occurring only once. This specimen consisted of CD4+ T cells sorted from PBMCs, obtained less than 30 months after vaccination. The receptors shown here come from a man aged 50-75 years who received an inactivated influenza vaccine.

This clonotype was seen many times. CDR3 DNA: TGTGCCAGCATCCCGGCTACAGGGTGGAATCAGCCCCAGCATTTT. This sequence encodes CASIPATGWNQPQHF. This chain links TRBV6-2 or TRBV6-3 with TRBJ1-5; possibly TRBD1 for D (6 bases). This CDR3 is 15 amino acids long. Germline values: CDR1 MNHEY, CDR2 SVGEGT. V lost 7 bases to trimming and J lost 4 bases, with 17 bases between them.

This sequence joins TRBV29-1 and TRBJ2-7, with 8 bases fitting TRBD2. The germline V gene has CDR1 SQVTM and CDR2 ANQGSEA. The CDR3 contains 13 residues. In DNA, the CDR3 is TGCAGTGGTACCGGGACTAGCTCCTACGAGCAGTACTTC. Translating gives CSGTGTSSYEQYF.

This clonotype was seen many times. The chain joins TRBV12-3 or TRBV12-4 to TRBJ2-1, with TRBD1 identical over 7 bases. After removal of 5 bases from V and 5 bases from J, the junction contained 9 bases not matched to a gene. CDR3 length equals 15 residues. The CDR3 spells CASSQATGIDNEQFF. The CDR3, as DNA: TGTGCCAGCAGTCAGGCGACAGGGATTGACAATGAGCAGTTCTTC.

This clonotype has ten or more counts. The CDR3 nucleotides are TGTGCCAGCACCCCGGGGCGAGATTCACCCCTCCACTTT. This encodes CASTPGRDSPLHF. This chain uses TRBV12-3 or TRBV12-4 with TRBJ1-6, with D perhaps matching TRBD1 (5 bases). The CDR3 is 13 amino acids. V lost 7 bases, J lost 8 bases, and 12 bases lay in between.

This clonotype was seen a handful of times. The CDR3 spells CASSPGQFYGYTF. Written as DNA, the CDR3 is TGTGCCAGCAGCCCGGGACAGTTCTATGGCTACACCTTC. This chain links TRBV11-2 with TRBJ1-2; TRBD1 aligns across 7 bases. Germline loops: CDR1 SGHAT, CDR2 FQNNGV. The trim removed 5 bases at V and 4 bases at J, leaving 4 bases unmatched. This CDR3 comprises 13 residues.

The V gene is TRBV5-6, the J gene TRBJ2-7; D not resolved. The germline CDR1 and CDR2 sequences are SGHDT and YYEEEE. The CDR3 length is 14 residues. V lost 0 bases to trimming and J lost 1 base, with 8 bases between them. CDR3 residues: CASSLGRRSYEQYF. The CDR3 DNA reads TGTGCCAGCAGCTTGGGGCGGAGATCCTACGAGCAGTACTTC.

V usage is TRBV20-1 and J usage is TRBJ2-1; 7 nucleotides line up with TRBD2. Trimming cost V 1 base and J 4 bases; bases outside gene matches: 7. CDR3 length: 15 residues. Germline-derived CDR1 and CDR2 are DFQATT and SNEGSKA (reference sequence). The CDR3 sequence is CSARGASGRYNEQFF. In DNA, the CDR3 is TGCAGTGCTAGAGGGGCTAGCGGCAGATACAATGAGCAGTTCTTC.

V and J are TRBV15 and TRBJ2-1; the match to TRBD2 covers 11 bases. The V segment lost 4 bases and the J segment 1 base; nucleotides outside the gene matches: 6. Germline-derived CDR1 and CDR2 are LNHNV and YYDKDF (reference sequence). This CDR3 spans 17 amino acids. The CDR3 bases are TGTGCCACCAGCAAAAGAACTAGCGGGAGTTCCTACAATGAGCAGTTCTTC. Its protein is CATSKRTSGSSYNEQFF. Full variable domain (remainder filled in from reference TRBV15 and TRBJ2-1): DAMVIQNPRYQVTQFGKPVTLSCSQTLNHNVMYWYQQKSSQAPKLLFHYYDKDFNNEADTPDNFQSRRPNTSFCFLDIRSPGLGDTAMYLCATSKRTSGSSYNEQFFGPGTRLTVL.

This clonotype appeared a few times. The chain employs TRBV30 and TRBJ2-7; TRBD1 matches at 11 bases. J was trimmed by 6 bases and V by 4 bases; bases with no gene match: 5. The CDR3 is made up of 13 amino acids. Germline values: CDR1 GTSNPN, CDR2 SVGIG (reference sequence). CDR3 DNA sequence: TGTGCCTGGACCCCGGGACAGGGGGTCGAGCAGTACTTC. Protein product: CAWTPGQGVEQYF.

V gene TRBV2 combines with J gene TRBJ2-2, with 11 bases lining up with TRBD2. Germline lookup yields CDR1 SNHLY and CDR2 FYNNEI. The V gene end was trimmed by 6 bases and the J gene end by 4 bases; junction bases not matched to a gene: 4. The CDR3 runs to 15 residues. This chain's CDR3 is CASRPLAGVTGELFF. The DNA of the CDR3 is TGTGCCAGCAGACCACTAGCGGGAGTCACCGGGGAGCTGTTTTTT.

This clonotype has more than one count but fewer than ten. This chain joins TRBV20-1 and TRBJ2-1; 11 bases agree with TRBD2. The J segment lost 6 bases and the V segment lost 3 bases, leaving 7 bases of the junction unmatched. The CDR3 has 15 residues. Germline V gene sequence: CDR1 DFQATT, CDR2 SNEGSKA (reference sequence). The DNA for the CDR3 is TGCAGTGCTAGGACTAGCGGGGTTCCGGGCAATGAGCAGTTCTTC. Residues: CSARTSGVPGNEQFF.

The chain carries TRBV7-8 and TRBJ2-1, with TRBD1 identical over 7 bases. The CDR3 totals 15 residues. The V and J ends lost 5 bases and 4 bases, in that order; junction bases with no gene match: 8. CDR1 and CDR2 (germline): SGHVS, FQNEAQ. The CDR3 DNA is TGTGCCAGCAGCCAGGACAGGCTTCGATACAATGAGCAGTTCTTC. Translated, it gives CASSQDRLRYNEQFF.

Many counts were recorded for this clonotype. The chain is built from TRBV23-1 and TRBJ2-2; 14 bases align to TRBD2. TRBV23-1 falls under the ORF class, with uncertain function. Trimming took 9 bases from V and 5 from J; bases not matched to a gene: 5. The CDR3 is 15 residues long. The CDR3 sequence is CASPGLAGGTGELFF. The CDR3 DNA sequence: TGCGCCAGTCCCGGACTAGCGGGGGGAACCGGGGAGCTGTTTTTT.

Only a few counts were recorded for this clonotype. The chain couples TRBV20-1 to TRBJ2-1; 11 positions agree with TRBD2. V was pared by 5 bases and J by 5 bases, with 5 bases of the junction left unmatched. CDR3 size: 14 residues. From germline, CDR1 is DFQATT and CDR2 SNEGSKA (reference sequence). CDR3 residues: CSALLAGGNNEQFF. CDR3 nucleotide sequence: TGCAGTGCTCTCCTAGCGGGGGGTAACAATGAGCAGTTCTTC.

Points on this clonotype: Being one base from a much bigger clone, this may be a read error. Likely a read error: the CDR3 ends without its conserved phenylalanine or tryptophan. This chain joins TRBV15 and TRBJ2-5, with 7 bases that match TRBD1. The CDR3 extends over 17 amino acids. J was trimmed by 1 base and V by 4 bases; bases with no gene match: 12. CDR1 and CDR2 (germline): LNHNV, YYDKDF (reference sequence). For the CDR3, the DNA is TGTGCCACCAGCACCCTAAGGGACAGCAGACCCCAAGAGACCCAGTACTGC. Its translation: CATSTLRDSRPQETQYC.

V gene TRBV7-9 combines with J gene TRBJ2-5; the D gene is possibly TRBD1 (5 bases). Germline CDR1 is SEHNR and CDR2 is FQNEAQ (reference sequence). Trimming removed 3 bases at V and 5 bases at J, with 10 bases between. This CDR3 contains 13 residues. The CDR3 loop is CASSFWGAETQYF. CDR3 sequence (DNA): TGTGCCAGCAGCTTTTGGGGCGCCGAGACCCAGTACTTC.

This clonotype was seen repeatedly, ten times or more. V is TRBV12-3 or TRBV12-4 and J is TRBJ2-2, with 7 bases matching TRBD1. The CDR3 consists of 14 residues. V lost 4 bases and J lost 5; bases outside the gene matches: 4. CDR3 nucleotides: TGTGCCAGCAGTTCCCTGACAGGGACCGGGGAGCTGTTTTTT. Encoded protein: CASSSLTGTGELFF.

The rearrangement links TRBV5-1 to TRBJ2-5, with 9 bases matching TRBD1. The CDR3 is 15 residues long. Germline V gives CDR1 SGHRS, CDR2 YFSETQ. The junction had 8 bases not matched to a gene; V was cut back by 4 bases and J by 4 bases. The CDR3 sequence is CASSPDRGVGETQYF. CDR3 coding DNA: TGCGCCAGCAGCCCGGACAGGGGAGTCGGAGAGACCCAGTACTTC.

This clonotype was found a few times. No conserved phenylalanine or tryptophan ends this CDR3, so it is likely a read error. No DNA is shown, since the ends of the CDR3 on it are uncertain; the CDR3 is the one TCRdb lists. The gene calls are TRBV5-6 and TRBJ1-2; the DNA was not used to check the table's D call, TRBD1. Both ends counted, the CDR3 spans 14 residues. Germline V gives CDR1 SGHDT, CDR2 YYEEEE. The CDR3 loop is CASSIGSGTAYLWV.

The J gene is TRBJ2-1, the V gene TRBV20-1, with 9 bases matching TRBD2. The junction had 6 bases not matched to a gene; V was cut back by 2 bases and J by 4 bases. Germline V gene data show CDR1 as DFQATT and CDR2 as SNEGSKA (reference sequence). The CDR3 runs to 15 residues. CDR3 sequence reads: CSARTSGGIYNEQFF. DNA of the CDR3: TGCAGTGCTAGAACCAGCGGGGGGATATACAATGAGCAGTTCTTC.

For this clonotype: A read error may account for a junction end that differs from germline. The chain uses TRBV5-6 and TRBJ2-2; 7 positions match TRBD1. The CDR3 length is 14 residues. CDR1 is SGHDT and CDR2 is YYEEEE in the germline V gene. The CDR3 DNA reads as TGTGCCCGCAGCTCCCGGGACAGAACCGGGGAGCTGTTTTTT. Encoded protein: CARSSRDRTGELFF.

The CDR3 here is CSANKFGTEAFF. The CDR3 DNA reads as TGCAGTGCTAACAAGTTCGGGACTGAAGCTTTCTTT. The chain joins TRBV20-1 to TRBJ1-1; D ambiguous. V gave up 4 bases and J gave up 5 bases, with 11 bases separating them. Germline CDR1 DFQATT, CDR2 SNEGSKA (reference sequence). The CDR3 extends over 12 amino acids.